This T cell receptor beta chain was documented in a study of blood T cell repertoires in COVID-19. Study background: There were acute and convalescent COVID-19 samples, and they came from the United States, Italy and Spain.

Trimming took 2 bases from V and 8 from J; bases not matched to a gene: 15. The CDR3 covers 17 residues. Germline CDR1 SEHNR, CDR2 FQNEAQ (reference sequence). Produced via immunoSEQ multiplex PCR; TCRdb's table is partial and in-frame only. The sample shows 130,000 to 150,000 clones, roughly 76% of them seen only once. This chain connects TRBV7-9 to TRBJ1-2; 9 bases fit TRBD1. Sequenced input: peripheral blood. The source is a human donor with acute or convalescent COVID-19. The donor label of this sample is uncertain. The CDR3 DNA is TGTGCCAGCAGCTTATACGGGACAGGGACCCTTGCGCAGGGCTACACCTTC. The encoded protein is CASSLYGTGTLAQGYTF.